Listed below are T cell receptor beta chains from one sample, sequenced in a study of blood T cell repertoires in COVID-19. The table came from immunoSEQ multiplex PCR; TCRdb's copy has only in-frame clones and leaves some out. The sample has fewer than 450,000 clones; 90% to 95% are singletons. The material sequenced was peripheral blood. All receptors come from a young woman who had recovered from COVID-19. Both conserved end residues are part of each CDR3. A D gene is named only where the DNA matches it firmly. A row's size may be missing; if present it is once, few, many or a size class.

abundance,d_gene,j_gene,v_gene,CDR3nt,CDR3aa
-,-,TRBJ1-2,TRBV7-2,TGTGCCAGCAGCTTAGGGCGGGGGCTCTCCTATGGCTACACCTTC,CASSLGRGLSYGYTF
-,TRBD2,TRBJ2-1,TRBV10-2,TGCGCCAGCAAATTAGCGGGAGTCGTTGAGCAGTTCTTC,CASKLAGVVEQFF
few,-,TRBJ2-3,TRBV4-3,TGCGCCAGCAGCCAAGATCAGGCTCTCACGCAGTATTTT,CASSQDQALTQYF
-,-,TRBJ1-1,TRBV27,TGTGCCAGCAGTTTATATTATATGACTGAAGCTTTCTTT,CASSLYYMTEAFF
-,-,TRBJ1-2,TRBV18,TGTGCCAGCTCACCATCCGGACAAGACTATGGCTACACCTTC,CASSPSGQDYGYTF
-,TRBD2,TRBJ2-1,TRBV15,TGTGCCACCAGCAGACCCCGACTAGCGGGGATTTACAATGAGCAGTTCTTC,CATSRPRLAGIYNEQFF
-,-,TRBJ1-1,TRBV18,TGTGCCAGCTCATTAGGACAGAACACTGAAGCTTTCTTT,CASSLGQNTEAFF
-,-,TRBJ2-1,TRBV15,TGTGCCACCAGCAGAGAGAATAGTCCATACAATGAGCAGTTCTTC,CATSRENSPYNEQFF
-,-,TRBJ1-1,TRBV7-2,TGTGCCAGCAGCCTGGCGCAGGGCGGAACTGAAGCTTTCTTT,CASSLAQGGTEAFF
-,TRBD1,TRBJ2-1,TRBV29-1,TGCAGCGCCGCCCAGGGGGCGGTCTACAATGAGCAGTTCTTC,CSAAQGAVYNEQFF
-,TRBD2,TRBJ2-3,TRBV10-3,TGTGCCATCAGTACTAGCGGGACCTCCCCAGATACGCAGTATTTT,CAISTSGTSPDTQYF
-,-,TRBJ2-3,TRBV4-1,TGCGCCAGCAGCCAAGTTTCGGTGGATACGCAGTATTTT,CASSQVSVDTQYF
-,TRBD2,TRBJ2-1,TRBV9,TGTGCCAGCAGCGCTAGCGGGAGCTCCTACAATGAGCAGTTCTTC,CASSASGSSYNEQFF
-,TRBD2,TRBJ2-1,TRBV2,TGTGCCAGCGGGGGACTAGCGGTAATCAATGAGCAGTTCTTC,CASGGLAVINEQFF
-,TRBD2,TRBJ2-1,TRBV27,TGTGCCAGCAGTTCAATACTCAGCGGGAGGGATTACAATGAGCAGTTCTTC,CASSSILSGRDYNEQFF
-,TRBD1,TRBJ2-5,TRBV7-8,TGTGCCAGCAGCTTAGGGACAGGGGGAGAGACCCAGTACTTC,CASSLGTGGETQYF
-,-,TRBJ1-2,TRBV19,TGTGCCAGTAGTACCGCGGGGAAGAGCTATGGCTACACCTTC,CASSTAGKSYGYTF
-,TRBD1,TRBJ1-2,TRBV18,TGTGCCAGCTCACCCTTAGGACAGGCAGACTATGGCTACACCTTC,CASSPLGQADYGYTF